The clone carrying this T cell receptor beta chain is called medium-sized based on its frequency. Germline values: CDR1 LGHNT, CDR2 FRNRAP. The CDR3 has 18 residues. This record belongs to a study of T cells in severe cutaneous drug reactions. TCR subtype-specific primers in iRepertoire multiplex PCR prepared libraries for bulk and single-cell sequencing. Reanalyzing the multiplex PCR reads, TCRdb keeps one entry per CDR3 protein, without DNA. The repertoire table contains some 1,200 distinct CDR3 sequences. Sequenced patients had Stevens-Johnson syndrome or toxic epidermal necrolysis caused by carbamazepine. CBZ-SJS/TEN patients of Han Chinese (about 5) and European (roughly 6) origin supplied blood.

The origin of this receptor is a human donor with a severe cutaneous adverse drug reaction. Specimen: PBMCs. This rearrangement joins TRBV12-5 to TRBJ1-5; the D call of TRBD1 rests on TCRdb alone, since no DNA is present to check it. CDR3: CASGLVISGQGLGQPQHF. The whole variable domain, filled in from reference TRBV12-5 and TRBJ1-5, reads DARVTQTPRHKVTEMGQEVTMRCQPILGHNTVFWYRQTMMQGLELLAYFRNRAPLDDSGMPKDRFSAEMPDATLATLKIQPSEPRDSAVYFCASGLVISGQGLGQPQHFGDGTRLSIL.